The present entry profiles one T cell receptor (beta chain) with its context. Its antigen is not known. This sample is drawn from a study of blood T cells in healthy people across ages. Study findings and constraints: Strong correlation existed between TCR beta diversity and naive T cell percentage. Fewer expanded clones and more diversity marked long-lived versus aged donors.

The CDR3 consists of 14 residues. The germline gives CDR1 SGHRS, CDR2 YFSETQ. Next came a second PCR, run for 7 to 11 cycles, which used a sample-barcoded 5' primer along with a J-beta primer mix. TCRdb ran MiXCR on the 5' RACE reads and lists one entry per CDR3 protein. The sample has a few hundred thousand distinct CDR3 sequences, 27% seen once. This rearrangement joins TRBV5-1 to TRBJ2-7; 10 nucleotides align to TRBD2. The J call may be wrong; the DNA end is better matched by TRBJ2-5. The clonotype originates from a woman between 70 and 85 years old in good health. Sample: blood. CDR3 amino acids: CASSLRGLAETQYF. CDR3 bases: TGCGCCAGCAGCCTTAGGGGACTAGCGGAGACCCAGTACTTC.